This is a list of T cell receptor beta chains from one sample in a study of T cell responses to AZD1222 COVID-19 vaccine. The table came from immunoSEQ multiplex PCR; TCRdb's copy has only in-frame clones and leaves some out. The sample has about 120,000 clones, about 92% seen once. Source: peripheral blood, taken on day 0 of AZD1222 vaccination. The receptors here all came from an adult in good health. Each CDR3 is given with its conserved first and last residue.

len	j_gene	v_gene	CDR3aa
16	TRBJ2-3	TRBV12-5	CASGLGLAGGLDTQYF
18	TRBJ1-2	TRBV29-1	CSVETWTGLRQANYGYTF
14	TRBJ1-2	TRBV10-3	CAILQGQGGDGYTF
12	TRBJ1-2	TRBV6-5	CASSWDRDGYTF
15	TRBJ1-1	TRBV4-3	CASSQGTGWNTEAFF
12	TRBJ2-1	TRBV27	CASSSADNEQFF
12	TRBJ2-1	TRBV9	CASTGGDNEQFF
17	TRBJ2-1	TRBV4-3	CASSQTLAGSSYNEQFF
13	TRBJ1-1	TRBV6-5	CATYLAWNTEAFF
14	TRBJ1-4	TRBV4-1	CASSQEAVNEKLFF
15	TRBJ1-5	TRBV6-5	CASSYSGQINQPQHF
13	TRBJ2-3	TRBV7-6	CASSLDTPSTQYF
13	TRBJ1-1	TRBV7-2	CASSTYLNTEAFF
14	TRBJ1-4	TRBV7-2	CASSFNPGGEKLFF
16	TRBJ1-5	TRBV19	CASGRDGIYSNQPQHF
12	TRBJ1-2	TRBV5-4	CASSLDNYGYTF
13	TRBJ1-6	TRBV5-1	CASSLADRSPLHF
15	TRBJ2-2	TRBV18	CASSPGAPNTGELFF
14	TRBJ2-2	TRBV7-2	CASSPTANTGELFF
14	TRBJ2-1	TRBV18	CASSLAGGPNEQFF
15	TRBJ1-2	TRBV27	CASRPQGTGAYGYTF
11	TRBJ2-1	TRBV29-1	CSVLRRNEQFF
14	TRBJ1-5	TRBV19	CASTMGGANQPQHF
13	TRBJ2-7	TRBV6-5	CASTPQSSYEQYF
12	TRBJ2-2	TRBV5-1	CASSFDTGELFF
15	TRBJ1-6	TRBV3-1/TRBV3-2	CASSQSISGASPLHF
15	TRBJ2-1	TRBV5-6	CASSKTSGSGDEQFF
14	TRBJ1-1	TRBV18	CASSPPNRNTEAFF
14	TRBJ2-3	TRBV6-2/TRBV6-3	CASSWTTGGDTQYF
13	TRBJ2-1	TRBV7-9	CASSFSVYNEQFF
14	TRBJ1-6	TRBV27	CASKDRLYNSPLHF
18	TRBJ1-5	TRBV6-2/TRBV6-3	CASSYSFRGAGGNQPQHF
16	TRBJ1-5	TRBV27	CASSRGDGYSNQPQHF
13	TRBJ1-4	TRBV4-1	CASSQVRREKLFF
10	TRBJ2-6	TRBV21-1	CASSLRDLTF
16	TRBJ2-1	TRBV27	CASSLSPGGVMNEQFF
18	TRBJ2-2	TRBV12-5	CASGLVLKGHANTGELFF
14	TRBJ2-7	TRBV6-1	CASSEDIKSYEQYF
15	TRBJ1-4	TRBV10-1	CASSADVGGGEKLFF
16	TRBJ2-2	TRBV2	CASSDVWGVNTGELFF
14	TRBJ2-3	TRBV29-1	CSVVLDGIMDTQYF
15	TRBJ1-4	TRBV7-8	CASSQWHSTNEKLFF
15	TRBJ1-4	TRBV7-6	CASSFRDSRDEKLFF
11	TRBJ2-1	TRBV10-3	CAISELNEQFF
13	TRBJ2-2	TRBV11-3	CASSLTGIRELFF
18	TRBJ2-6	TRBV27	CASSYTGAATSGANVLTF
15	TRBJ1-4	TRBV15	CATSRDFRTNEKLFF
16	TRBJ2-1	TRBV4-2	CASSQARDYGYNEQFF
12	TRBJ2-7	TRBV10-2	CASGAMAYEQYF
17	TRBJ1-2	TRBV5-6	CASSGDRKVFTDYGYTF
18	TRBJ1-5	TRBV7-8	CASSNRPSDGAGNQPQHF